This TCR beta chain was captured in a study of blood T cell repertoires in COVID-19. Germline CDR1 and CDR2: MNHNY and SVGAGI (reference sequence). After removal of 5 bases from V and 3 bases from J, the junction contained 9 bases not matched to a gene. This CDR3 is 16 amino acids long. TCRdb's table, derived via immunoSEQ multiplex PCR, lists solely in-frame clones and lacks some. The sample includes about 210,000 clones, 70% to 85% of them seen just once. The source is a man between 40 and 49 years old who had recovered from COVID-19. Sequenced sample: peripheral blood. The V and J genes are TRBV6-6 and TRBJ2-4; TRBD1 matches 8 bases. In DNA form, the CDR3 reads TGTGCCAGCAGTCGACTCCAGGGGGCGGGCAAAAACATTCAGTACTTC. Translation gives CASSRLQGAGKNIQYF.